The 25 T cell receptor beta chains below were found in one sample sequenced in a study of cytomegalovirus exposure and HLA in healthy donors. The primer mix had 60 Vbeta and 13 Jbeta primers. The protocol was immunoSEQ multiplex PCR, while the TCRdb copy is restricted to in-frame clones and leaves out a portion. The table has approximately 150,000 clones, roughly 70% seen once. The sample consisted of PBMCs. Source of these receptors: a woman between 40 and 50 years old in good health and CMV-seropositive.

The genes are TRBV9 and TRBJ2-7; 10 bases fit TRBD2. The J segment lost 2 bases and the V segment lost 4 bases, leaving 6 bases of the junction unmatched. CDR1 is SGDLS, CDR2 YYNGEE, per germline. This CDR3 is built from 15 residues. In nucleotides, the CDR3 is TGTGCCAGCAGCCCTACGAGCGGGGGGGCCTACGAGCAGTACTTC. This gives the protein CASSPTSGGAYEQYF. Variable domain in full (rest from reference TRBV9 and TRBJ2-7): DSGVTQTPKHLITATGQRVTLRCSPRSGDLSVYWYQQSLDQGLQFLIQYYNGEERAKGNILERFSAQQFPDLHSELNLSSLELGDSALYFCASSPTSGGAYEQYFGPGTRLTVT.

V gene TRBV15 combines with J gene TRBJ1-4; TRBD1 is a possible D gene (5 bases). From germline, CDR1 is LNHNV and CDR2 YYDKDF (reference sequence). The germline V and J ends were trimmed by 1 base and 7 bases, with 16 bases remaining between them. The CDR3 contains 16 residues. In DNA, the CDR3 is TGTGCCACCAGCAGAGGCATGGGGGACTATTCTGAAAAACTGTTTTTT. This translates into CATSRGMGDYSEKLFF.

This clone has a handful of counts. The chain has TRBV28 and TRBJ2-1; TRBD2 aligns across 15 bases. CDR1 is MDHEN and CDR2 is SYDVKM in the germline V gene. The CDR3 loop spans 18 amino acids. The trim removed 4 bases at V and 4 bases at J, leaving 8 bases unmatched. CDR3: CASSSPGTSGRWYNEQFF. The CDR3 DNA follows: TGTGCCAGCAGTTCCCCCGGGACTAGCGGGAGGTGGTACAATGAGCAGTTCTTC.

Concerning this clone: The junction departs from the called germline gene at one end, perhaps through a read error. This chain joins TRBV7-7 and TRBJ2-2, with D tentatively TRBD1 (5 bases). This CDR3 has 14 residues. Germline V lookup: CDR1 SSHAT, CDR2 FNYEAQ (reference sequence). Here the CDR3 reads CASSPKGDTGELFF. The CDR3 region has the DNA TGTGCTAGCAGTCCCAAAGGGGACACCGGGGAGCTGTTTTTT.

This clone was counted once. The J gene is TRBJ2-7, the V gene TRBV29-1; 9 bases fit TRBD1. This CDR3 region has 14 residues. With 5 bases clipped from V and 5 bases from J, the junction kept 10 bases outside the gene matches. In germline, CDR1 is SQVTM, CDR2 ANQGSEA. The CDR3 bases are TGCAGCGTTTTGAGTCCCGGGACAGGGAACGAGCAGTACTTC. Translation: CSVLSPGTGNEQYF.

The rearrangement uses TRBV4-3 and TRBJ1-1; 7 nucleotides line up with TRBD1. Germline V lookup: CDR1 LGHNA, CDR2 YSLEER. J lost 5 bases, V lost 1 base, and 1 base had no gene match. The CDR3 spans 13 residues. The CDR3: CASSQVRGTEAFF. The CDR3 DNA reads TGCGCCAGCAGCCAAGTCAGGGGGACTGAAGCTTTCTTT.

This clone was recorded a few times. The sample carries other DNA sequences with the same CDR3. The chain recombines TRBV5-1 with TRBJ2-3; tentative D call: TRBD2 (5 bases). Germline V gene sequence: CDR1 SGHRS, CDR2 YFSETQ. The CDR3 length is 14 residues. Trimming removed 2 bases at V and 0 bases at J, with 7 bases between. As DNA, the CDR3 is TGCGCCAGCAGCTTCGGCGGGAGCACAGATACGCAGTATTTT. Amino acids: CASSFGGSTDTQYF.

The rearrangement links TRBV10-3 to TRBJ1-1; D remains ambiguous. Looked up from germline, CDR1 is ENHRY and CDR2 is SYGVKD. The CDR3 is made up of 13 amino acids. The germline V and J ends were trimmed by 5 bases and 0 bases, with 7 bases remaining between them. CDR3 region: CAISLAVNTEAFF. As DNA, the CDR3 is TGTGCCATCAGTCTAGCGGTGAACACTGAAGCTTTCTTT.

This chain connects TRBV4-1 to TRBJ1-2; 11 bases align to TRBD1. J gave up 8 bases and V 8 bases, and 10 bases lay outside the gene matches. Germline CDR1 and CDR2: MGHRA and YSYEKL. The CDR3 sequence is 14 residues long. The chain's CDR3 is CASRGQGELYGYTF. The CDR3 nucleotides read TGCGCCAGCCGGGGACAGGGGGAACTATACGGCTACACCTTC.

V usage is TRBV5-1 and J usage is TRBJ2-2, with 10 bases fitting TRBD2. Per germline, CDR1 SGHRS and CDR2 YFSETQ. V lost 3 bases to trimming and J lost 0 bases; unmatched junction nucleotides: 2. The CDR3 is 16 amino acids. The CDR3 DNA reads TGCGCCAGCAGCTCCGGACTAGCGGCGAACACCGGGGAGCTGTTTTTT. Translated: CASSSGLAANTGELFF.

J is TRBJ2-3 and V is TRBV6-5; weak D call: TRBD2 (6 bases). Germline assignment: CDR1 MNHEY and CDR2 SVGAGI. The CDR3 is 16 amino acids. The V end was cut by 0 bases, the J end by 0 bases, with 10 bases between. CDR3 sequence (DNA): TGTGCCAGCAGTTACTCGACCGGGGGAAGCACAGATACGCAGTATTTT. Amino acids: CASSYSTGGSTDTQYF.

This clone turned up a few times. The CDR3, as DNA: TGTGCCAGCAGCAGTACGATATCGGCCGGGGAGCTGTTTTTT. Translating it yields CASSSTISAGELFF. J is TRBJ2-2 and V is TRBV7-2; no clear D. Germline V gene data show CDR1 as SGHTA and CDR2 as FQGNSA. The CDR3 runs 14 residues. Trimming pared 5 bases from V and 6 bases from J, leaving 13 bases between.

The gene calls are TRBV7-9 and TRBJ2-4, with a possible D match to TRBD1 (6 bases). The CDR3 is 14 residues long. In germline, CDR1 is SEHNR, CDR2 FQNEAQ (reference sequence). The ends were cut back, 5 bases at V and 8 bases at J, with 16 bases in the middle. The CDR3 coding sequence is TGTGCCAGCAGCCCTGGGGGACAAAAACACATTCAGTACTTC. Its translation is CASSPGGQKHIQYF. Filled out from reference TRBV7-9 and TRBJ2-4, the complete variable domain reads DTGVSQNPRHKITKRGQNVTFRCDPISEHNRLYWYRQTLGQGPEFLTYFQNEAQLEKSRLLSDRFSAERPKGSFSTLEIQRTEQGDSAMYLCASSPGGQKHIQYFGAGTRLSVL.

The gene calls are TRBV6-6 and TRBJ1-2; the match to TRBD1 covers 8 bases. The V gene end was trimmed by 0 bases and the J gene end by 4 bases; junction bases not matched to a gene: 4. The V gene's germline CDR1 is MNHNY and CDR2 SVGAGI (reference sequence). The CDR3 is 15 residues long. This chain's CDR3 is CASSYSRQGTYGYTF. In DNA form, the CDR3 reads TGTGCCAGCAGTTACTCCCGACAGGGGACCTATGGCTACACCTTC.

V is TRBV19 and J is TRBJ1-1; possible D gene TRBD1, 6 bases. The V gene lost 8 bases and the J gene lost 0 bases, with 22 bases spanning the gap. This CDR3 comprises 17 residues. Per germline, CDR1 LNHDA and CDR2 SQIVND (reference sequence). CDR3 sequence: CASGSIEGVRMNTEAFF. The DNA of the CDR3 is TGTGCCAGTGGAAGTATCGAGGGGGTTCGCATGAACACTGAAGCTTTCTTT.

This rearrangement joins TRBV7-8 to TRBJ2-4; 9 nucleotides match TRBD1. Germline V gene sequence: CDR1 SGHVS, CDR2 FQNEAQ. CDR3 length: 15 amino acids. J lost 8 bases, V lost 5 bases, and 10 bases had no gene match. CDR3 coding DNA: TGTGCCAGCAGCCTTACAGGGGGCGCGAGAGACATTCAGTACTTC. Translation: CASSLTGGARDIQYF.

The rearrangement links TRBV28 to TRBJ2-7, with 7 positions matching TRBD1. The J segment lost 13 bases and the V segment lost 6 bases, leaving 12 bases of the junction unmatched. The CDR3 totals 12 residues. Germline V lookup: CDR1 MDHEN, CDR2 SYDVKM. The CDR3 sequence: CASSDRVVGSYF. CDR3 DNA sequence: TGTGCCAGCAGCGACAGGGTTGTTGGGAGCTACTTC.

The rearrangement links TRBV7-2 to TRBJ2-5, with TRBD1 matching over 7 bases. Germline CDR1 is SGHTA and CDR2 is FQGNSA. CDR3 size: 14 residues. V lost 5 bases and J lost 0; bases outside the gene matches: 3. The chain's CDR3 is CASSAQGDQETQYF. CDR3 nucleotide sequence: TGTGCCAGCAGCGCTCAGGGGGACCAAGAGACCCAGTACTTC. Complete variable domain (other parts from reference TRBV7-2 and TRBJ2-5): GAGVSQSPSNKVTEKGKDVELRCDPISGHTALYWYRQSLGQGLEFLIYFQGNSAPDKSGLPSDRFSAERTGGSVSTLTIQRTQQEDSAVYLCASSAQGDQETQYFGPGTRLLVL.

The rearrangement joins TRBV7-9 to TRBJ2-1; 11 bases match TRBD2. This CDR3 region has 16 residues. The germline CDR1 and CDR2 sequences are SEHNR and FQNEAQ (reference sequence). Germline trimming cut 5 bases from V and 6 bases from J; bases unmatched to any gene: 9. CDR3: CASSTPSGGLINEQFF. The CDR3 DNA follows: TGTGCCAGCAGCACCCCTAGCGGGGGGCTAATCAATGAGCAGTTCTTC.

The chain carries TRBV7-9 and TRBJ2-1; a possible D gene is TRBD1 (5 bases). The CDR3 sequence is 14 residues long. With 5 bases removed from V and 7 bases from J, the gap between germline ends came to 15 bases. Germline V gene lookup returns CDR1 SEHNR and CDR2 FQNEAQ (reference sequence). CDR3 sequence (DNA): TGTGCCAGCAGCCCCGAGGACAAGGGGAATGAGCAGTTCTTC. Protein: CASSPEDKGNEQFF.

The chain is built from TRBV18 and TRBJ1-6, with 9 bases fitting TRBD1. This CDR3 spans 14 amino acids. V lost 5 bases and J lost 9; bases outside the gene matches: 5. In germline, CDR1 is KGHSH, CDR2 LQKENI. In nucleotides, the CDR3 is TGTGCCAGCTCAGCGGGACAGGGCGTTTCACCCCTCCACTTT. It specifies CASSAGQGVSPLHF. Based on the CDR3 plus reference TRBV18 and TRBJ1-6, the full variable domain is NAGVMQNPRHLVRRRGQEARLRCSPMKGHSHVYWYRQLPEEGLKFMVYLQKENIIDESGMPKERFSAEFPKEGPSILRIQQVVRGDSAAYFCASSAGQGVSPLHFGNGTRLTVT.

V gene TRBV7-9 combines with J gene TRBJ2-3; 9 nucleotides agree with TRBD2. Germline loops: CDR1 SEHNR, CDR2 FQNEAQ (reference sequence). V shed 3 bases, J shed 4 bases, and the junction held 5 bases outside the gene matches. This CDR3 spans 15 amino acids. CDR3 bases: TGTGCCAGCAGCTTTAGCGGGAGTCAGTCAGATACGCAGTATTTT. This translates into CASSFSGSQSDTQYF.

The rearrangement uses TRBV7-9 and TRBJ2-1, with a possible D match to TRBD1 (5 bases). Trimming stripped 1 base from V and 3 bases from J, with 16 bases between. CDR1 SEHNR and CDR2 FQNEAQ come from the germline V gene (reference sequence). This CDR3 contains 17 residues. The CDR3 nucleotides are TGTGCCAGCAGCTTAGAGGCATCTAGGGGTAGCTACAATGAGCAGTTCTTC. Protein sequence: CASSLEASRGSYNEQFF.

This chain connects TRBV28 to TRBJ2-7, with 12 bases aligning to TRBD2. Germline CDR1 MDHEN, CDR2 SYDVKM. V gave up 7 bases and J gave up 6 bases; unmatched junction bases: 10. The CDR3 consists of 15 residues. This CDR3 is CASTPRLAGVGEQYF. Here the CDR3 DNA reads TGTGCCAGCACCCCCCGACTAGCGGGAGTAGGCGAGCAGTACTTC.

This clone was observed a handful of times. The genes are TRBV29-1 and TRBJ2-1, with 10 bases fitting TRBD2. The CDR3 covers 15 residues. Per the germline V gene, CDR1 is SQVTM and CDR2 is ANQGSEA. Trimming at V came to 3 bases and at J to 8 bases, leaving 10 bases not matched to a gene. CDR3 DNA sequence: TGCAGCGTTGATGGCGACAGCGGGGGGGGCTATGAGCAGTTCTTC. Translating it yields CSVDGDSGGGYEQFF.